This T cell receptor (beta chain) was recovered during a study of beta chain features in type 1 diabetes. Expressed TCRB transcripts were sequenced, since all the RNA that had been isolated was reverse transcribed. Mean read depth for naive, central memory and regulatory T cell samples was about 3.4 million reads. TCRdb's table, derived via immunoSEQ multiplex PCR, lists solely in-frame clones and lacks some. The repertoire consists of some 270,000 clones, with roughly an eighth occurring once and the leading ten covering around 0.03%. The study's findings and limits: Compared to healthy donors, patients appeared to have naive, central memory and Treg TCRB repertoires that were more alike.

The CDR3 is made up of 17 amino acids. J was trimmed by 0 bases and V by 0 bases; bases with no gene match: 6. Germline CDR1 SGHRS, CDR2 YFSETQ. This clone showed up just a few times. The antigen remains unidentified. The chain couples TRBV5-1 to TRBJ1-5, with 7 bases matching TRBD1. Input material: naive CD4+ T cells from blood. This sequence was found in a woman between 35 and 50 years old in good health. CDR3 DNA: TGCGCCAGCAGCTTGGATGGGACAGCAAATAGCAATCAGCCCCAGCATTTT. It codes for CASSLDGTANSNQPQHF.